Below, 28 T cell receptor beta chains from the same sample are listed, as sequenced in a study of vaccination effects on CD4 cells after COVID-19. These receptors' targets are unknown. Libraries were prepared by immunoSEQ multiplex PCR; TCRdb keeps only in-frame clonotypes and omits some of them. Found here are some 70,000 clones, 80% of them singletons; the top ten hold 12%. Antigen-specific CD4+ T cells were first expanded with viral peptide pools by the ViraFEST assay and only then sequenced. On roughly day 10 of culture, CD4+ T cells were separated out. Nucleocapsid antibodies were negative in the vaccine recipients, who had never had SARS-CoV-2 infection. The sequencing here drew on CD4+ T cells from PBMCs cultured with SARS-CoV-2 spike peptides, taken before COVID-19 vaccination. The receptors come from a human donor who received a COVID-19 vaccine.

The CDR3 DNA sequence: TGTGCCAGCAGTTACGGTGGGCAGAGCAATCAGCCCCAGCATTTT. Translating gives CASSYGGQSNQPQHF. V is TRBV6-2 or TRBV6-3 and J is TRBJ1-5; no definite D call. This CDR3 has 15 residues. V shed 2 bases and J shed 1 base, with 9 bases lying between them. Germline V gene lookup returns CDR1 MNHEY and CDR2 SVGEGT.

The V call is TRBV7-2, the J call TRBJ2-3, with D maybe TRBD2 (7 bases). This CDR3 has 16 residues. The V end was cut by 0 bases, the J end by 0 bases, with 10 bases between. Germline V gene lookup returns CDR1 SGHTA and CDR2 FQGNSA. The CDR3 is CASSLAGGASTDTQYF. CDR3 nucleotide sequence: TGTGCCAGCAGCTTAGCAGGGGGGGCTAGCACAGATACGCAGTATTTT.

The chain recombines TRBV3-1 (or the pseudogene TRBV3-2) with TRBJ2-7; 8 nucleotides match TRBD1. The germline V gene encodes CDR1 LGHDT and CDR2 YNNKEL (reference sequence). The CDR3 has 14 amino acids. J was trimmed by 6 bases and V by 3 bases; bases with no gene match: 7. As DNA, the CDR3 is TGTGCCAGCAGCCAGCAGGCAGGGGGCAGCGAGCAGTACGTC. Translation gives CASSQQAGGSEQYV.

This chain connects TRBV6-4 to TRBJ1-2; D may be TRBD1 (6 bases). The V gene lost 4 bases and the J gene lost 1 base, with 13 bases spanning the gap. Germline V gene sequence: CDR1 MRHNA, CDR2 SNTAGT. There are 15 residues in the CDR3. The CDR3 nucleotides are TGTGCCAGCAGTGCTGGGGGGCCGGGTAACTATGGCTACACCTTC. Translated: CASSAGGPGNYGYTF.

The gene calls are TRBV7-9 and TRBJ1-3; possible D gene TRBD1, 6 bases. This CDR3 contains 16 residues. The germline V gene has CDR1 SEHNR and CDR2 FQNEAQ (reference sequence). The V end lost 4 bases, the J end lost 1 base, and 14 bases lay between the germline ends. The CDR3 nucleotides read TGTGCCAGCAGCTCGACCATCAGGGGATCTGGAAACACCATATATTTT. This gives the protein CASSSTIRGSGNTIYF.

CDR3 in amino acids: CASSVSTGQIEKLFF. The CDR3 bases are TGTGCCAGCAGCGTATCGACAGGGCAGATTGAAAAACTGTTTTTT. This chain joins TRBV9 and TRBJ1-4; TRBD1 aligns across 7 bases. CDR3 length: 15 amino acids. The trim removed 1 base at V and 7 bases at J, leaving 7 bases unmatched. Germline CDR1 reads SGDLS; CDR2 reads YYNGEE.

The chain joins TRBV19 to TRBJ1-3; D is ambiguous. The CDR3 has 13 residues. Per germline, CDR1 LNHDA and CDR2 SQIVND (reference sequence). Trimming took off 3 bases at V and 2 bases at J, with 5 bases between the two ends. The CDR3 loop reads CASSMYPGNTIYF. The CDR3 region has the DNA TGTGCCAGTAGTATGTACCCTGGAAACACCATATATTTT. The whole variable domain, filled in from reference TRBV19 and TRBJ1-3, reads DGGITQSPKYLFRKEGQNVTLSCEQNLNHDAMYWYRQDPGQGLRLIYYSQIVNDFQKGDIAEGYSVSREKKESFPLTVTSAQKNPTAFYLCASSMYPGNTIYFGEGSWLTVV.

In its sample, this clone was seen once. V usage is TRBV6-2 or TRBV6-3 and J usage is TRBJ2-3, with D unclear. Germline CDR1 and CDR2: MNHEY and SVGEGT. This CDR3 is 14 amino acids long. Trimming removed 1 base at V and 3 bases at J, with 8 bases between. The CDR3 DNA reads TGTGCCAGCAGTTACTACGGGCATACAGATACGCAGTATTTT. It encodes CASSYYGHTDTQYF.

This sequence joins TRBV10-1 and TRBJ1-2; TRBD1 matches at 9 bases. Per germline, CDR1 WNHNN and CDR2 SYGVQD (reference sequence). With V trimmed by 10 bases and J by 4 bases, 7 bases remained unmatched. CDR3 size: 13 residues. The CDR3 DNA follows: TGCGCCACCTCTGCGGACAGGGGCTATGGCTACACCTTC. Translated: CATSADRGYGYTF.

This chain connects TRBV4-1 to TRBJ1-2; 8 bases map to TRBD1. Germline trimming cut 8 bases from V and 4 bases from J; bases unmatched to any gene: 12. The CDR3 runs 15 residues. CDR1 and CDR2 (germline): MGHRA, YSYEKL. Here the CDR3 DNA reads TGCGCCAGCCGCTATGATCAGGGGGCGGGCTATGGCTACACCTTC. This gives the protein CASRYDQGAGYGYTF.

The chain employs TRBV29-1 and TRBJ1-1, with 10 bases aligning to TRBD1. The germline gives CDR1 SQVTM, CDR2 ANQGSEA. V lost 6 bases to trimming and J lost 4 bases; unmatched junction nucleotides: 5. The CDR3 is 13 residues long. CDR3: CSVRTGGGTEAFF. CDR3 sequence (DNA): TGCAGCGTGAGGACAGGGGGAGGCACTGAAGCTTTCTTT.

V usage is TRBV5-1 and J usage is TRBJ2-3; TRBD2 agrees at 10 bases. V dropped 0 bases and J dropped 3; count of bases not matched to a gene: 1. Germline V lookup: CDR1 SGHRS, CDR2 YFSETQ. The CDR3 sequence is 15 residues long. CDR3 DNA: TGCGCCAGCAGCTTGGCTAGCGGGGGAACAGATACGCAGTATTTT. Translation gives CASSLASGGTDTQYF.

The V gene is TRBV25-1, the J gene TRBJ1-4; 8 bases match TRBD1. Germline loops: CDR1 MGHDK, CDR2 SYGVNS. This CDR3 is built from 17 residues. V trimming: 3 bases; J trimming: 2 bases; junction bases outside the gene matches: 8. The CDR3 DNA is TGTGCCAGCAGTGACCACCAGGGGGCAGGGACTAATGAAAAACTGTTTTTT. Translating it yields CASSDHQGAGTNEKLFF. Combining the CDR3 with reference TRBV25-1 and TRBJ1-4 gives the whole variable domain EADIYQTPRYLVIGTGKKITLECSQTMGHDKMYWYQQDPGMELHLIHYSYGVNSTEKGDLSSESTVSRIRTEHFPLTLESARPSHTSQYLCASSDHQGAGTNEKLFFGSGTQLSVL.

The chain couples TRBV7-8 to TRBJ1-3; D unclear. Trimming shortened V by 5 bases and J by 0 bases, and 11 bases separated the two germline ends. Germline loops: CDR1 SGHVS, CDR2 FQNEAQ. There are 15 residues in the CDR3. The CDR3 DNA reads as TGTGCCAGCAGCGCCCGACGGATCTCTGGAAACACCATATATTTT. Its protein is CASSARRISGNTIYF. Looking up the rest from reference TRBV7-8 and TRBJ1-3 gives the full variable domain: GAGVSQSPRYKVAKRGQDVALRCDPISGHVSLFWYQQALGQGPEFLTYFQNEAQLDKSGLPSDRFFAERPEGSVSTLKIQRTQQEDSAVYLCASSARRISGNTIYFGEGSWLTVV.

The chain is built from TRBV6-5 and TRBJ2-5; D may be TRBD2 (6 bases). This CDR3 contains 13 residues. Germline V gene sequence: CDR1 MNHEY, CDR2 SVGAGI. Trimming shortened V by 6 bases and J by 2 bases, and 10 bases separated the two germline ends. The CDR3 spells CASRRREQETQYF. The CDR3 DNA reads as TGTGCCAGCAGGAGGAGGGAACAAGAGACCCAGTACTTC.

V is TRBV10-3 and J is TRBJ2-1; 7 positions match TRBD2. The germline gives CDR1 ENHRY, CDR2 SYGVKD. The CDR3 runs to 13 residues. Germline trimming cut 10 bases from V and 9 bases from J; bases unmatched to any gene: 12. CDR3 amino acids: CATNGGTIPEQFF. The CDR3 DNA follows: TGTGCCACTAACGGGGGGACCATTCCTGAGCAGTTCTTC.

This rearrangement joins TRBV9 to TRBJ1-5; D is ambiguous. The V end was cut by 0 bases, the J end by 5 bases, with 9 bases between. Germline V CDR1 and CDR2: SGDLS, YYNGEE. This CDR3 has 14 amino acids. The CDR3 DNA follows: TGTGCCAGCAGCGTAGCTCGAGTGGATCAGCCCCAGCATTTT. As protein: CASSVARVDQPQHF. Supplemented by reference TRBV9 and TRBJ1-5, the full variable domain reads DSGVTQTPKHLITATGQRVTLRCSPRSGDLSVYWYQQSLDQGLQFLIQYYNGEERAKGNILERFSAQQFPDLHSELNLSSLELGDSALYFCASSVARVDQPQHFGDGTRLSIL.

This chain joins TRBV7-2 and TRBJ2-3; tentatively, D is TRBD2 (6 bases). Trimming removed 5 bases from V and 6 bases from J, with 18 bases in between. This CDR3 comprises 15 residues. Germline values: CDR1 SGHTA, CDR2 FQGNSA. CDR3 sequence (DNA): TGTGCCAGCAGCCCCGGACTACCCTCGGGGGATACGCAGTATTTT. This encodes CASSPGLPSGDTQYF.

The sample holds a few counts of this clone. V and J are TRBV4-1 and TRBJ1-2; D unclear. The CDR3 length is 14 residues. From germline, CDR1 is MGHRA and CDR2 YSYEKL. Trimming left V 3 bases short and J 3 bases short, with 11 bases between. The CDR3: CASSHMTGDYGYTF. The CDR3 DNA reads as TGCGCCAGCAGCCATATGACGGGAGACTATGGCTACACCTTC.

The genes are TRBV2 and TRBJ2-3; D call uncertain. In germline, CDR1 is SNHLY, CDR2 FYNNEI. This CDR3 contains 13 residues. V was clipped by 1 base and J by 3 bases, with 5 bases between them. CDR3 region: CASSEVTTDTQYF. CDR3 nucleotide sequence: TGTGCCAGCAGTGAAGTGACGACAGATACGCAGTATTTT.

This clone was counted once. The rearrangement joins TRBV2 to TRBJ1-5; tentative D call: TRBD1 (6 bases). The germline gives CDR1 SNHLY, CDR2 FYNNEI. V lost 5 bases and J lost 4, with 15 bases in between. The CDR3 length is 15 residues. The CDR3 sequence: CASSQTRGGNQPQHF. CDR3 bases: TGTGCCAGCAGTCAAACCAGAGGGGGGAATCAGCCCCAGCATTTT.

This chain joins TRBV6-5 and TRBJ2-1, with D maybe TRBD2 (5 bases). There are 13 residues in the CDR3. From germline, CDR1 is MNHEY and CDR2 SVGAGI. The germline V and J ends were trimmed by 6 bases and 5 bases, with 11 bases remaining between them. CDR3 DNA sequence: TGTGCCAGCAGCTTTTCGCGGGACAATGAGCAGTTCTTC. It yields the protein CASSFSRDNEQFF.

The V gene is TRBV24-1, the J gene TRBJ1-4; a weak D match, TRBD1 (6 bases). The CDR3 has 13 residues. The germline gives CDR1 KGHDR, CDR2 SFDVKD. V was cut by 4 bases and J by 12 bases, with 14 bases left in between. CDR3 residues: CATSDPTGGELFF. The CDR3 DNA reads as TGTGCCACCAGTGACCCTACGGGGGGCGAACTGTTTTTT.

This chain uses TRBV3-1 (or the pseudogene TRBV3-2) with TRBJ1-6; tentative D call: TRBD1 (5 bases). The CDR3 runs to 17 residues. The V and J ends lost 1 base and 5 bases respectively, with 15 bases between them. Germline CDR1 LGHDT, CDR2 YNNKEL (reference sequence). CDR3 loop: CASSQVSRGQNNSPLHF. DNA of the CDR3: TGTGCCAGCAGCCAAGTTTCGCGGGGCCAGAATAATTCACCCCTCCACTTT.

CDR3 protein: CASRTGAIQTQYF. The CDR3 nucleotides read TGTGCCAGCAGGACAGGGGCGATTCAGACCCAGTACTTC. The chain employs TRBV12-3 or TRBV12-4 and TRBJ2-5, with 8 bases that match TRBD1. The CDR3 loop spans 13 amino acids. Trimming took 6 bases from V and 6 from J; bases not matched to a gene: 6.

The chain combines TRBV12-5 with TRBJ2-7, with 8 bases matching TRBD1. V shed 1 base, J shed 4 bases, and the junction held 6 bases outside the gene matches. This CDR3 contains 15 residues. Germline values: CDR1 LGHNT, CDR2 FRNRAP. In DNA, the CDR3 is TGTGCTAGTGGTTTGGGGACAGGGCTACTTTACGAGCAGTACGTC. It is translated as CASGLGTGLLYEQYV.

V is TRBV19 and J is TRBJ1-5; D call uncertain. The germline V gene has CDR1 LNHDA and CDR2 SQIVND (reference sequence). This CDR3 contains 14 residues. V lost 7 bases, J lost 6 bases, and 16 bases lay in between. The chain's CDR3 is CASTNKSTGQPQHF. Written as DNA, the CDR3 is TGTGCCAGTACGAACAAGAGCACGGGTCAGCCCCAGCATTTT.

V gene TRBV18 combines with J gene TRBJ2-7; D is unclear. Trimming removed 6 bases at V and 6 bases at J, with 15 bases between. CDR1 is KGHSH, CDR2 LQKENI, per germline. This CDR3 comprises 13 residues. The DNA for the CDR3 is TGTGCCAGCTCCCTCAATGACTTAAGCGAGCAGTACGTC. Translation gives CASSLNDLSEQYV.